The 20 T cell receptor beta chains below all came from one sample that was sequenced in a study of technical replicates of blood from a handful of donors. Here immunoSEQ multiplex PCR was the method, and the copy in TCRdb shows in-frame clones only, minus some. The repertoire holds some 30,000 clones, with approximately 92% as singletons. The sample comprised PBMCs. The receptors were gathered from a human donor in good health. Some clones in this sample may be carry-over from other donors' samples.

The chain combines TRBV21-1 with TRBJ1-2. TRBV21-1 is shown as a pseudogene. The CDR3 has 15 amino acids. Written as DNA, the CDR3 is TGTGCCAGCAACCCCCGGGAAACAGCTAACTATGGCTACACCTTC. Protein sequence: CASNPRETANYGYTF.

CDR3 sequence: CAWSYSFWADTQYF. The CDR3 bases are TGTGCCTGGAGTTATAGCTTTTGGGCAGATACGCAGTATTTT. V gene TRBV30 combines with J gene TRBJ2-3; D remains ambiguous. The CDR3 spans 14 residues. Germline V CDR1 and CDR2: GTSNPN, SVGIG (reference sequence). V dropped 2 bases and J dropped 4 bases, with 13 bases sitting between them.

J is TRBJ1-1 and V is TRBV27; 11 nucleotides line up with TRBD1. This CDR3 has 14 residues. CDR1 is MNHEY, CDR2 SMNVEV, per germline (reference sequence). Trimming removed 5 bases from V and 4 bases from J; junction bases left unmatched: 3. This chain's CDR3 is CASSPGTGGTEAFF. CDR3 DNA sequence: TGTGCCAGCAGTCCGGGGACAGGGGGCACTGAAGCTTTCTTT.

This chain links TRBV19 with TRBJ2-1; D remains ambiguous. Trimming shortened V by 1 base and J by 0 bases, and 7 bases separated the two germline ends. This CDR3 region has 15 residues. Germline-derived CDR1 and CDR2 are LNHDA and SQIVND (reference sequence). The CDR3 sequence is CASSIGQNSYNEQFF. The CDR3 bases are TGTGCCAGTAGTATAGGGCAGAACTCCTACAATGAGCAGTTCTTC.

V is TRBV15 and J is TRBJ2-7; TRBD1 is a possible D gene (6 bases). This CDR3 spans 15 amino acids. V was shortened by 1 base and J by 2 bases, with 12 bases between the two germline ends. Germline CDR1 LNHNV, CDR2 YYDKDF (reference sequence). The CDR3 here is CATSRVIQGAYEQYF. The CDR3 nucleotides read TGTGCCACCAGCAGAGTGATACAGGGCGCCTACGAGCAGTACTTC.

The J gene is TRBJ2-1, the V gene TRBV6-1; 9 nucleotides agree with TRBD2. This CDR3 is built from 15 residues. The V segment lost 10 bases and the J segment 7 bases; nucleotides outside the gene matches: 14. Looked up from germline, CDR1 is MNHNS and CDR2 is SASEGT. The CDR3 region is CATPRGGRAGNEQFF. CDR3 nucleotide sequence: TGTGCCACCCCCCGGGGCGGGAGGGCCGGGAATGAGCAGTTCTTC.

This chain uses TRBV15 with TRBJ2-1, with 9 bases matching TRBD1. Germline trimming cut 8 bases from V and 3 bases from J; bases unmatched to any gene: 8. The CDR3 loop spans 15 amino acids. The germline CDR1 and CDR2 sequences are LNHNV and YYDKDF (reference sequence). The CDR3 is CATRGGDRDYNEQFF. In DNA form, the CDR3 reads TGTGCCACCCGTGGGGGGGACAGGGACTACAATGAGCAGTTCTTC. Drawing the rest from reference TRBV15 and TRBJ2-1, the complete variable domain is DAMVIQNPRYQVTQFGKPVTLSCSQTLNHNVMYWYQQKSSQAPKLLFHYYDKDFNNEADTPDNFQSRRPNTSFCFLDIRSPGLGDTAMYLCATRGGDRDYNEQFFGPGTRLTVL.

The chain is built from TRBV29-1 and TRBJ2-7, with 7 nucleotides matching TRBD1. Trimming took 7 bases from V and 0 from J; bases not matched to a gene: 6. CDR1 is SQVTM and CDR2 is ANQGSEA in the germline V gene. The CDR3 is made up of 13 amino acids. CDR3 in DNA: TGCAGCGGCCGGGACAGTAGCTCCTACGAGCAGTACTTC. Residues: CSGRDSSSYEQYF.

This chain joins TRBV7-2 and TRBJ2-2, with a possible D match to TRBD2 (5 bases). Germline V lookup: CDR1 SGHTA, CDR2 FQGNSA. V shed 8 bases and J shed 1 base, with 8 bases lying between them. The CDR3 has 13 residues. The CDR3 DNA reads TGTGCCAGCGCCGGGAAGAACACCGGGGAGCTGTTTTTT. It encodes CASAGKNTGELFF.

As for this clone: A read error may produce the germline difference seen at one junction end. The gene calls are TRBV29-1 and TRBJ2-3; no reliable D call. This CDR3 is built from 14 residues. The germline CDR1 and CDR2 sequences are SQVTM and ANQGSEA. CDR3 coding DNA: TGCAGCGTAGAAGACCAGGCTAGCACAGATACGCAGTATTTT. It translates to CSVEDQASTDTQYF.

This CDR3 is CASSTGTSGTKTQYF. The CDR3 nucleotides are TGTGCCAGCAGCACCGGGACTAGCGGCACGAAGACCCAGTACTTC. This chain connects TRBV7-8 to TRBJ2-5, with 11 nucleotides matching TRBD2. Trimming at V came to 5 bases and at J to 6 bases, leaving 8 bases not matched to a gene. Germline V lookup: CDR1 SGHVS, CDR2 FQNEAQ. The CDR3 contains 15 residues.

In DNA form, the CDR3 reads TGTGCCAGCAGTTATCGGCTAGAAACAGATACGCAGTATTTT. Translation gives CASSYRLETDTQYF. The chain has TRBV6-5 and TRBJ2-3, with unresolved D. The CDR3 runs to 14 residues. V was trimmed by 3 bases and J by 3 bases, leaving 10 bases between them. CDR1 is MNHEY, CDR2 SVGAGI, per germline.

The chain joins TRBV27 to TRBJ1-2, with TRBD1 matching 7 bases. The CDR3 runs to 15 residues. V gave up 4 bases and J gave up 7 bases; unmatched junction bases: 12. Germline CDR1 and CDR2: MNHEY and SMNVEV (reference sequence). The CDR3 reads CASSSFLRQGSGYTF. The CDR3 DNA sequence: TGTGCCAGCAGTTCATTTCTAAGACAGGGCTCTGGCTACACCTTC.

The V gene is TRBV10-3, the J gene TRBJ1-5, with 7 bases matching TRBD1. Germline lookup yields CDR1 ENHRY and CDR2 SYGVKD. With 2 bases clipped from V and 2 bases from J, the junction kept 3 bases outside the gene matches. The CDR3 covers 15 residues. Here the CDR3 DNA reads TGTGCCATCAGTGAGGGAGGGGGCGGCAATCAGCCCCAGCATTTT. It encodes CAISEGGGGNQPQHF.

The rearrangement uses TRBV14 and TRBJ1-1; tentative D call: TRBD1 (6 bases). CDR1 is SGHDN and CDR2 is FVKESK in the germline V gene. The CDR3 is 14 amino acids. With 3 bases removed from V and 6 bases from J, the gap between germline ends came to 14 bases. The CDR3 bases are TGTGCCAGCAGCCATGGGGTCCCAGGGGCTGAAGCTTTCTTT. It codes for CASSHGVPGAEAFF.

The gene calls are TRBV5-4 and TRBJ2-4, with D tentatively TRBD1 (5 bases). Germline CDR1 is SGHNT and CDR2 is YYREEE (reference sequence). CDR3 length: 16 residues. V was pared by 1 base and J by 1 base, with 12 bases between. The CDR3 DNA reads as TGTGCCAGCAGCTTGATTCAGGGTTCGGCCAAAAACATTCAGTACTTC. The encoded protein is CASSLIQGSAKNIQYF.

Written as DNA, the CDR3 is TGTGCCAGTAAGACAGGGGGGACAGATACGCAGTATTTT. Its protein product is CASKTGGTDTQYF. The chain uses TRBV11-2 and TRBJ2-3; 9 bases align to TRBD1. This CDR3 comprises 13 residues. Germline loops: CDR1 SGHAT, CDR2 FQNNGV. Unmatched junction bases numbered 4, after V lost 9 bases and J lost 3 bases.

CDR3 in amino acids: CSATAESGYTF. The CDR3 DNA follows: TGCAGTGCTACCGCGGAGAGTGGCTACACCTTC. The rearrangement joins TRBV20-1 to TRBJ1-2; D is uncertain. Germline CDR1 DFQATT, CDR2 SNEGSKA (reference sequence). The CDR3 is 11 amino acids. V was trimmed by 4 bases and J by 7 bases, leaving 10 bases between them.

This chain joins TRBV5-1 and TRBJ1-6, with 7 nucleotides matching TRBD1. V was clipped by 4 bases and J by 10 bases; unmatched bases: 11. Germline assignment: CDR1 SGHRS and CDR2 YFSETQ. This CDR3 is 15 amino acids long. The CDR3 region is CASSTRDRAKSPLHF. The DNA of the CDR3 is TGCGCCAGCAGCACCCGGGACAGAGCCAAATCACCCCTCCACTTT. The full variable domain, with the rest looked up from reference TRBV5-1 and TRBJ1-6, is KAGVTQTPRYLIKTRGQQVTLSCSPISGHRSVSWYQQTPGQGLQFLFEYFSETQRNKGNFPGRFSGRQFSNSRSEMNVSTLELGDSALYLCASSTRDRAKSPLHFGNGTRLTVT.

The chain carries TRBV5-1 and TRBJ1-2, with a possible D match to TRBD1 (6 bases). This CDR3 contains 13 residues. Trimming cost V 0 bases and J 6 bases, with 9 bases left between them. The V gene's germline CDR1 is SGHRS and CDR2 YFSETQ. CDR3: CASSLDRDHGYTF. The DNA for the CDR3 is TGCGCCAGCAGCTTGGACAGGGACCATGGCTACACCTTC. Using reference TRBV5-1 and TRBJ1-2 for the parts outside the CDR3, the full variable domain is KAGVTQTPRYLIKTRGQQVTLSCSPISGHRSVSWYQQTPGQGLQFLFEYFSETQRNKGNFPGRFSGRQFSNSRSEMNVSTLELGDSALYLCASSLDRDHGYTFGSGTRLTVV.